This TCR beta chain was identified during a study of blood T cell repertoires in COVID-19. The study assigned cohorts using participant-reported clinical history. Using immunoSEQ multiplex PCR, the repertoire was profiled, and TCRdb retains in-frame clones only, with some absent. The sample has hundreds of thousands of clones, around nine tenths seen once. The V end lost 5 bases, the J end lost 1 base, and 14 bases lay between the germline ends. This CDR3 contains 15 residues. Germline V gene data show CDR1 as MDHEN and CDR2 as SYDVKM. The sequence was collected from a woman under 30 with acute COVID-19. The chain recombines TRBV28 with TRBJ1-1; tentatively, D is TRBD1 (6 bases). Sequencing input: PBMCs or T cells enriched from blood (not recorded which). CDR3 in amino acids: CASSQGGGQNTEAFF. CDR3 nucleotides: TGTGCCAGCAGTCAAGGCGGGGGCCAGAACACTGAAGCTTTCTTT.